Following are 27 T cell receptor beta chains from one sample sequenced in a study of blood T cells in healthy people across ages. With a J-beta primer mix and a sample-barcoded 5' primer, a second PCR ran 7 to 11 cycles. TCRdb re-analysed the 5' RACE reads in MiXCR, keeping a single row per CDR3 protein. This table has more than 1,400,000 distinct CDR3 sequences, approximately 38% appearing once. Sequencing used blood. These receptors were collected from a woman aged 18-29 years in good health.

This clonotype showed up just a few times. CDR3 sequence: CSATGQGLTYEQYF. CDR3 in DNA: TGCAGTGCTACGGGACAGGGGCTAACCTACGAGCAGTACTTC. V is TRBV20-1 and J is TRBJ2-7; 10 bases match TRBD1. Germline V gene data show CDR1 as DFQATT and CDR2 as SNEGSKA (reference sequence). V gave up 4 bases and J gave up 2 bases; unmatched junction bases: 5. This CDR3 has 14 residues.

This chain joins TRBV20-1 and TRBJ2-3; TRBD2 agrees at 11 bases. The CDR3 runs to 15 residues. The germline V gene has CDR1 DFQATT and CDR2 SNEGSKA (reference sequence). The ends lost 6 bases at V and 1 base at J; junction bases unmatched: 6. The CDR3 DNA sequence: TGCAGTGCAGAACCGGGACTAGCGGGCACAGATACGCAGTATTTT. This gives the protein CSAEPGLAGTDTQYF.

In regard to this clonotype: Its ends do not fully match the called genes, so a read error is possible. The genes are TRBV20-1 and TRBJ2-7; 8 bases match TRBD1. CDR1 and CDR2 from the germline V gene are DFQATT and SNEGSKA (reference sequence). This CDR3 has 12 residues. The CDR3 protein is CGARTGSYEQYF. CDR3 sequence (DNA): TGCGGTGCTAGGACAGGGAGCTACGAGCAGTACTTC.

CDR3 nucleotides: TGTGCCAGCAGCGTAGGGCGGGGGAGCAATGAGCAGTTCTTC. Its protein product is CASSVGRGSNEQFF. V and J are TRBV9 and TRBJ2-1, with 7 bases identical to TRBD2. The length of the CDR3 is 14 residues. The V gene end was trimmed by 0 bases and the J gene end by 6 bases; junction bases not matched to a gene: 3. In germline, CDR1 is SGDLS, CDR2 YYNGEE.

The genes are TRBV7-2 and TRBJ1-5, with a weak D call TRBD1 (5 bases). The CDR3 is 13 amino acids. V was trimmed by 6 bases and J by 3 bases, leaving 9 bases between them. Germline CDR1 reads SGHTA; CDR2 reads FQGNSA. CDR3 coding DNA: TGTGCCAGCAGGGGACGTAACAATCAGCCCCAGCATTTT. It specifies CASRGRNNQPQHF.

This clonotype has just a few counts. This rearrangement joins TRBV18 to TRBJ2-7, with D unresolved. The ends were cut back, 3 bases at V and 2 bases at J, with 11 bases in the middle. Germline V CDR1 and CDR2: KGHSH, LQKENI. This CDR3 contains 14 residues. CDR3: CASSPSSSAYEQYF. The CDR3 DNA sequence: TGTGCCAGCTCACCTAGTAGTTCCGCCTACGAGCAGTACTTC.

V gene TRBV5-1 combines with J gene TRBJ1-1; TRBD1 aligns across 8 bases. This CDR3 is built from 15 residues. The germline V gene has CDR1 SGHRS and CDR2 YFSETQ. The J segment lost 5 bases and the V segment lost 4 bases, leaving 10 bases of the junction unmatched. The CDR3 region is CASSPTGTGSTEAFF. CDR3 in DNA: TGCGCCAGCAGCCCCACCGGGACAGGTAGTACTGAAGCTTTCTTT. The complete variable domain, with remaining parts taken from reference TRBV5-1 and TRBJ1-1, reads KAGVTQTPRYLIKTRGQQVTLSCSPISGHRSVSWYQQTPGQGLQFLFEYFSETQRNKGNFPGRFSGRQFSNSRSEMNVSTLELGDSALYLCASSPTGTGSTEAFFGQGTRLTVV.

The chain links TRBV7-9 to TRBJ2-1, with unresolved D. V lost 5 bases, J lost 6 bases, and 11 bases lay in between. The CDR3 is made up of 13 amino acids. In germline, CDR1 is SEHNR, CDR2 FQNEAQ (reference sequence). The CDR3 region is CASSVSRLNEQFF. Written as DNA, the CDR3 is TGTGCCAGCAGCGTAAGCCGACTCAATGAGCAGTTCTTC.

This clonotype was picked up a small number of times. The V and J genes are TRBV4-2 and TRBJ2-1, with D possibly TRBD2 on 7 matching bases. V gave up 4 bases and J gave up 7 bases, with 20 bases separating them. Germline CDR1 LGHNA, CDR2 YNFKEQ. The length of the CDR3 is 16 residues. The CDR3 is CASSLGAGALSNEQFF. CDR3 DNA: TGTGCCAGCAGCCTGGGGGCGGGGGCCCTCTCAAATGAGCAGTTCTTC.

This sequence joins TRBV5-1 and TRBJ2-4, with a possible D match to TRBD1 (5 bases). Near its end, the DNA agrees better with TRBJ2-7, so the J call may be wrong. The CDR3 contains 15 residues. Germline CDR1 SGHRS, CDR2 YFSETQ. The chain's CDR3 is CASRLATGNSYEQYF. The CDR3 DNA reads as TGCGCCAGCAGGCTTGCTACAGGCAACTCCTACGAGCAGTACTTC.

This chain connects TRBV5-5 to TRBJ1-1, with 9 bases identical to TRBD1. Germline V gene lookup returns CDR1 SGHKS and CDR2 YYEKEE (reference sequence). The CDR3 runs 16 residues. The trim removed 5 bases at V and 2 bases at J, leaving 10 bases unmatched. The CDR3 is CASSPAGTGINTEAFF. CDR3 in DNA: TGTGCCAGCAGTCCCGCCGGGACAGGGATAAACACTGAAGCTTTCTTT.

This clonotype showed up just a few times. This chain uses TRBV20-1 with TRBJ1-5; D not certain. V lost 1 base, J lost 4 bases, and 8 bases lay in between. This CDR3 spans 13 amino acids. Germline CDR1 is DFQATT and CDR2 is SNEGSKA (reference sequence). The CDR3 nucleotides are TGCAGTGCTAGAGTCTTAGTTAATCAGCCCCAGCATTTT. This encodes CSARVLVNQPQHF.

The chain links TRBV28 to TRBJ1-1; the D is unclear. CDR1 is MDHEN and CDR2 is SYDVKM in the germline V gene. Trimming stripped 3 bases from V and 0 bases from J, with 17 bases between. The CDR3 loop spans 17 amino acids. The CDR3 sequence is CASSFYLLDGLNTEAFF. The CDR3 DNA reads TGTGCCAGCAGTTTCTACTTACTCGACGGCTTGAACACTGAAGCTTTCTTT.

The rearrangement links TRBV10-3 to TRBJ2-7, with D tentatively TRBD2 (6 bases). CDR1 and CDR2 from the germline V gene are ENHRY and SYGVKD. The V and J ends lost 6 bases and 0 bases respectively, with 21 bases between them. This CDR3 contains 17 residues. CDR3 sequence reads: CAISLLEARDSSYEQYF. CDR3 nucleotides: TGTGCCATCAGCCTACTGGAGGCCCGGGACTCCTCCTACGAGCAGTACTTC.

The chain employs TRBV10-2 and TRBJ1-5; D gene unclear. Trimming shortened V by 7 bases and J by 4 bases, and 20 bases separated the two germline ends. The CDR3 sequence is 16 residues long. Germline lookup yields CDR1 WSHSY and CDR2 SAAADI. The CDR3 loop is CASMERGGSWNQPQHF. The CDR3 DNA follows: TGCGCCAGCATGGAAAGAGGAGGCAGTTGGAATCAGCCCCAGCATTTT.

This rearrangement joins TRBV4-1 to TRBJ2-5; 9 bases line up with TRBD1. With 4 bases clipped from V and 1 base from J, the junction kept 7 bases outside the gene matches. The germline V gene encodes CDR1 MGHRA and CDR2 YSYEKL. The length of the CDR3 is 16 residues. CDR3 sequence reads: CASSRDREVPQETQYF. The DNA of the CDR3 is TGCGCCAGCAGCCGGGACAGGGAAGTTCCCCAAGAGACCCAGTACTTC.

In this sample, this clonotype turned up many times. This chain uses TRBV20-1 with TRBJ1-2; 7 bases are shared with TRBD1. J lost 2 bases, V lost 4 bases, and 7 bases had no gene match. This CDR3 has 14 amino acids. Germline lookup yields CDR1 DFQATT and CDR2 SNEGSKA (reference sequence). This CDR3 reads CSATLPGGNYGYTF. The CDR3 nucleotides are TGCAGTGCTACCCTTCCAGGGGGGAACTATGGCTACACCTTC.

The gene calls are TRBV7-9 and TRBJ2-1; 8 nucleotides line up with TRBD2. Germline V CDR1 and CDR2: SEHNR, FQNEAQ (reference sequence). Unmatched junction bases numbered 9, after V lost 6 bases and J lost 8 bases. The length of the CDR3 is 14 residues. CDR3 DNA sequence: TGTGCCAGCAGTGAAACCGGGACTAGTTATGAGCAGTTCTTC. This gives the protein CASSETGTSYEQFF.

V gene TRBV5-1 combines with J gene TRBJ2-7, with D perhaps given as TRBD1 or TRBD2 (5 bases each). The CDR3 covers 15 residues. Trimming pared 0 bases from V and 4 bases from J, leaving 14 bases between. CDR1 and CDR2 (germline): SGHRS, YFSETQ. The CDR3, as DNA: TGCGCCAGCAGCTTGGAGGCTGGGGGTGAATACGAGCAGTACTTC. This gives the protein CASSLEAGGEYEQYF.

This clonotype was found a few times. This rearrangement joins TRBV5-6 to TRBJ1-1, with D possibly matching TRBD1 (5 bases). There are 15 residues in the CDR3. CDR1 is SGHDT, CDR2 YYEEEE, per germline. Trimming took 2 bases from V and 0 from J, leaving 11 bases between them. In DNA form, the CDR3 reads TGTGCCAGCAGCTTAAGGGGACCCATGAACACTGAAGCTTTCTTT. This encodes CASSLRGPMNTEAFF.

This chain connects TRBV25-1 to TRBJ1-4; no clear D gene. CDR1 and CDR2 (germline): MGHDK, SYGVNS. V was pared by 3 bases and J by 8 bases, with 13 bases between. The CDR3 has 14 residues. The CDR3 loop reads CASSDRSRLEKLFF. The CDR3 DNA reads as TGTGCCAGCAGTGATCGGAGCAGGTTGGAAAAACTGTTTTTT. The full variable domain, in which reference TRBV25-1 and TRBJ1-4 provide the parts outside the CDR3, is EADIYQTPRYLVIGTGKKITLECSQTMGHDKMYWYQQDPGMELHLIHYSYGVNSTEKGDLSSESTVSRIRTEHFPLTLESARPSHTSQYLCASSDRSRLEKLFFGSGTQLSVL.

This clonotype occurred a few times. The chain has TRBV10-3 and TRBJ2-2, with 8 bases lining up with TRBD1. The CDR3 consists of 16 residues. In germline, CDR1 is ENHRY, CDR2 SYGVKD. J lost 1 base, V lost 4 bases, and 5 bases had no gene match. CDR3 region: CAISGRQGQNTGELFF. DNA for the CDR3: TGTGCCATCAGTGGCCGACAGGGGCAGAACACCGGGGAGCTGTTTTTT.

This clonotype has more than one count but fewer than ten. The CDR3 coding sequence is TGCAGTGCTATTCTCCCGGGAGGGAGCTACAATGAGCAGTACTTC. This gives the protein CSAILPGGSYNEQYF. The chain carries TRBV20-1 and TRBJ2-5, with 8 nucleotides matching TRBD2. V lost 4 bases to trimming and J lost 11 bases; unmatched junction nucleotides: 18. The CDR3 contains 15 residues. Germline CDR1 and CDR2: DFQATT and SNEGSKA (reference sequence).

This clonotype occurred a few times. The chain couples TRBV12-3 or TRBV12-4 to TRBJ2-6; D is undetermined. The CDR3 length is 13 residues. Trimming cost V 5 bases and J 6 bases, with 8 bases left between them. The CDR3 loop is CASSPTVANVLTF. As DNA, the CDR3 is TGTGCCAGCAGTCCCACGGTGGCCAACGTCCTGACTTTC.

In this sample, this clonotype turned up a few times. This chain links TRBV6-6 with TRBJ2-3, with 9 bases that match TRBD2. CDR3 length equals 16 residues. Per germline, CDR1 MNHNY and CDR2 SVGAGI (reference sequence). Trimming removed 2 bases from V and 3 bases from J; junction bases left unmatched: 6. CDR3 region: CASSYRAGGGTDTQYF. CDR3 in DNA: TGTGCCAGCAGTTACCGGGCGGGAGGGGGGACAGATACGCAGTATTTT.

Concerning this clonotype itself: A much larger clone lies a single base off, so this may be a read error. V usage is TRBV27 and J usage is TRBJ2-3; no firm D call. Per the germline V gene, CDR1 is MNHEY and CDR2 is SMNVEV (reference sequence). This CDR3 comprises 15 residues. The CDR3 region has the DNA TGTGCCGGCAGTTTATCAAGCGTCCCCACAGATACGCAGTATTTT. It yields the protein CAGSLSSVPTDTQYF.

V and J are TRBV5-1 and TRBJ2-1; 9 bases align to TRBD2. CDR3 size: 14 residues. Unmatched junction bases numbered 9, after V lost 2 bases and J lost 12 bases. In germline, CDR1 is SGHRS, CDR2 YFSETQ. CDR3 bases: TGCGCCAGCAGCTTAAGGGCTAGCGGGGATCGGCAGTTCTTC. Its protein is CASSLRASGDRQFF. Filled out from reference TRBV5-1 and TRBJ2-1, the complete variable domain reads KAGVTQTPRYLIKTRGQQVTLSCSPISGHRSVSWYQQTPGQGLQFLFEYFSETQRNKGNFPGRFSGRQFSNSRSEMNVSTLELGDSALYLCASSLRASGDRQFFGPGTRLTVL.